Shown below are 15 T cell receptor beta chains from a single sample sequenced in a study of blood T cell repertoires in COVID-19. Clones were read by immunoSEQ multiplex PCR, and TCRdb kept only the in-frame ones, dropping some. The table lists some 55,000 clones, 90% of them singletons. The sample taken for sequencing was peripheral blood. The source is a woman between 40 and 55 years old with active COVID-19.

This rearrangement joins TRBV4-1 to TRBJ1-5; no definite D call. Germline V gene data show CDR1 as MGHRA and CDR2 as YSYEKL. The V end was cut by 4 bases, the J end by 2 bases, with 12 bases between. The CDR3 has 15 residues. CDR3 in DNA: TGCGCCAGCAGCCTGGAGCCGACGGGCAATCAGCCCCAGCATTTT. Its protein is CASSLEPTGNQPQHF.

This clone showed up just once. The rearrangement uses TRBV7-9 and TRBJ2-7, with D unclear. The germline V and J ends were trimmed by 0 bases and 5 bases, with 5 bases remaining between them. The CDR3 extends over 12 amino acids. CDR1 is SEHNR, CDR2 FQNEAQ, per germline (reference sequence). The DNA of the CDR3 is TGTGCCAGCAGCTTAGCTTCCGACGAGCAGTACTTC. It encodes CASSLASDEQYF.

The chain combines TRBV7-2 with TRBJ1-1; 7 bases agree with TRBD1. J lost 6 bases, V lost 5 bases, and 12 bases had no gene match. The CDR3 has 15 amino acids. From germline, CDR1 is SGHTA and CDR2 FQGNSA. Here the CDR3 reads CASSTWGTVNPEAFF. As DNA, the CDR3 is TGTGCCAGCAGCACGTGGGGGACAGTAAACCCTGAAGCTTTCTTT.

The rearrangement links TRBV7-2 to TRBJ1-5; TRBD1 agrees at 10 bases. J was trimmed by 7 bases and V by 4 bases; bases with no gene match: 7. The CDR3 runs to 15 residues. CDR1 SGHTA and CDR2 FQGNSA come from the germline V gene. CDR3 nucleotide sequence: TGTGCCAGCAGCTCCAGACAGGGGGCCCGACAGCCCCAGCATTTT. As protein: CASSSRQGARQPQHF. The full variable domain, in which reference TRBV7-2 and TRBJ1-5 provide the parts outside the CDR3, is GAGVSQSPSNKVTEKGKDVELRCDPISGHTALYWYRQSLGQGLEFLIYFQGNSAPDKSGLPSDRFSAERTGGSVSTLTIQRTQQEDSAVYLCASSSRQGARQPQHFGDGTRLSIL.

The chain carries TRBV10-3 and TRBJ2-3; D is possibly TRBD2 (5 bases). The ends were cut back, 8 bases at V and 7 bases at J, with 13 bases in the middle. Germline V CDR1 and CDR2: ENHRY, SYGVKD. The CDR3 has 12 amino acids. Here the CDR3 reads CAIAGQSNTQYF. CDR3 DNA sequence: TGTGCCATCGCGGGTCAGTCCAATACGCAGTATTTT.

This chain connects TRBV10-3 to TRBJ2-5; 8 bases match TRBD1. This CDR3 is 14 amino acids long. The trim removed 3 bases at V and 2 bases at J, leaving 2 bases unmatched. CDR1 and CDR2 (germline): ENHRY, SYGVKD. CDR3 sequence: CAISEQGEQETQYF. The DNA for the CDR3 is TGTGCCATCAGTGAACAGGGGGAACAAGAGACCCAGTACTTC.

The chain employs TRBV5-5 and TRBJ2-5; TRBD2 matches at 13 bases. V lost 0 bases, J lost 5 bases, and 13 bases stayed unmatched. CDR1 and CDR2 from the germline V gene are SGHKS and YYEKEE (reference sequence). This CDR3 has 19 amino acids. The CDR3 is CASSLAGLAGASRWETQYF. In nucleotides, the CDR3 is TGTGCCAGCAGCTTGGCAGGACTAGCGGGGGCTTCACGATGGGAGACCCAGTACTTC. Full variable domain (outside the CDR3, taken from reference TRBV5-5 and TRBJ2-5): DAGVTQSPTHLIKTRGQQVTLRCSPISGHKSVSWYQQVLGQGPQFIFQYYEKEERGRGNFPDRFSARQFPNYSSELNVNALLLGDSALYLCASSLAGLAGASRWETQYFGPGTRLLVL.

The gene calls are TRBV2 and TRBJ2-7; maybe TRBD1 (8 bases). The V and J ends lost 3 bases and 3 bases respectively, with 21 bases between them. Germline CDR1 SNHLY, CDR2 FYNNEI. This CDR3 spans 17 amino acids. The CDR3 region is CASSEGRGQGAFYEQYF. DNA of the CDR3: TGTGCCAGCAGTGAGGGGCGGGGGCAGGGGGCTTTCTACGAGCAGTACTTC. The entire variable domain, with the rest obtained from reference TRBV2 and TRBJ2-7, is as follows: EPEVTQTPSHQVTQMGQEVILRCVPISNHLYFYWYRQILGQKVEFLVSFYNNEISEKSEIFDDQFSVERPDGSNFTLKIRSTKLEDSAMYFCASSEGRGQGAFYEQYFGPGTRLTVT.

The rearrangement links TRBV7-3 to TRBJ2-3; 12 nucleotides line up with TRBD1. V shed 5 bases and J 4 bases; nucleotides not matched to a gene: 7. In germline, CDR1 is SGHTA, CDR2 FQGTGA. The CDR3 is 16 residues long. CDR3 sequence reads: CASSPGTGGPPDTQYF. The DNA of the CDR3 is TGTGCCAGCAGCCCGGGGACAGGGGGCCCCCCAGATACGCAGTATTTT.

The chain has TRBV9 and TRBJ1-1; D call uncertain. CDR3 length: 13 amino acids. V dropped 0 bases and J dropped 6 bases, with 9 bases sitting between them. Germline CDR1 reads SGDLS; CDR2 reads YYNGEE. CDR3 nucleotide sequence: TGTGCCAGCAGCGTAGTGAGCGGCGCTGAAGCTTTCTTT. Translated: CASSVVSGAEAFF.

A single count supports this clone. The chain recombines TRBV18 with TRBJ1-4, with TRBD1 matching over 8 bases. V shed 6 bases, J shed 4 bases, and the junction held 7 bases outside the gene matches. Germline values: CDR1 KGHSH, CDR2 LQKENI. The CDR3 runs 15 residues. This chain's CDR3 is CASSRDRPDNEKLFF. CDR3 DNA: TGTGCCAGCTCCCGGGACAGGCCCGATAATGAAAAACTGTTTTTT.

V usage is TRBV25-1 and J usage is TRBJ1-4, with TRBD1 as a possible D gene (5 bases). The ends were cut back, 8 bases at V and 7 bases at J, with 17 bases in the middle. Germline loops: CDR1 MGHDK, CDR2 SYGVNS. This CDR3 has 14 residues. The CDR3 is CASSPGFSGEKLFF. The CDR3 coding sequence is TGTGCCAGCTCGCCAGGGTTTAGCGGTGAAAAACTGTTTTTT.

The chain links TRBV9 to TRBJ2-2; TRBD1 might be the D (6 bases). This CDR3 is built from 16 residues. Trimming took 3 bases from V and 2 from J, leaving 14 bases between them. Germline-derived CDR1 and CDR2 are SGDLS and YYNGEE. The CDR3 protein is CASSAPTGLNTGELFF. The CDR3 DNA reads TGTGCCAGCAGCGCCCCGACAGGTCTTAACACCGGGGAGCTGTTTTTT.

The chain links TRBV11-2 to TRBJ2-7, with a tentative D call TRBD2 (5 bases). CDR1 and CDR2 (germline): SGHAT, FQNNGV. The CDR3 is 15 amino acids. V was shortened by 5 bases and J by 0 bases, with 14 bases between the two germline ends. This chain's CDR3 is CASSPPGSLSYEQYF. In DNA form, the CDR3 reads TGTGCCAGCAGCCCACCGGGGTCCCTCTCCTACGAGCAGTACTTC.

Written as DNA, the CDR3 is TGTGCCAGCAGCTTAGCGGGATCAAGAGAGACCCAGTACTTC. Protein: CASSLAGSRETQYF. V and J are TRBV5-4 and TRBJ2-5; 7 bases align to TRBD2. Trimming at V came to 2 bases and at J to 4 bases, leaving 5 bases not matched to a gene. Per the germline V gene, CDR1 is SGHNT and CDR2 is YYREEE (reference sequence). The CDR3 contains 14 residues.